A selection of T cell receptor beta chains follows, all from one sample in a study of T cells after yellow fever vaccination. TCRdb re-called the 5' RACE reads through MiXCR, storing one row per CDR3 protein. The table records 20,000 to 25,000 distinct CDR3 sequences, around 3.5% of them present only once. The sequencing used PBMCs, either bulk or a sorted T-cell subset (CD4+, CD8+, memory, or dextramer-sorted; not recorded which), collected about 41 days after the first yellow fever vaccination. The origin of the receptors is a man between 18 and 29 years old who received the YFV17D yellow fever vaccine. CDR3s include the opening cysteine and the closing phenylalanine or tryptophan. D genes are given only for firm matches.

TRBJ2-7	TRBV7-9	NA	CASSPPPYEQYF
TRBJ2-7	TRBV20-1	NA	CSASPSAVWGEQYF
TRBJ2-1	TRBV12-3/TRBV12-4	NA	CASSLAGGNEQFF
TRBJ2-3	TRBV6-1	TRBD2	CASRASGATDTQYF
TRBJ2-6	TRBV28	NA	CASDSKGFRSGANVLTF
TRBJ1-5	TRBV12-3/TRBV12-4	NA	CASSRPGASQPQHF
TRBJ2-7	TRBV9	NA	CASSVGLGMYEQYF
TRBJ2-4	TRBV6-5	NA	CASSYQAGLAKNIQYF
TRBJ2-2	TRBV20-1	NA	CSARVGGNTGELFF
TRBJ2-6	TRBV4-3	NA	CASSQDWGATFSGANVLTF
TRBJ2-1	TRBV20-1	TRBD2	CCAKNSGGGGYNEQFF
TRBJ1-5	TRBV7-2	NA	CASSLGMSGLVPQHF
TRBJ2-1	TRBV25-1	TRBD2	CASSEWVAGGPGEQFF
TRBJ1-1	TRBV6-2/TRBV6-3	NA	CASSYRLNTEAFF
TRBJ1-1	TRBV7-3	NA	CASSLQFGDTEAFF
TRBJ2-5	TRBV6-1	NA	CASSEIRGGQYF
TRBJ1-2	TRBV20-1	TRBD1	CSASRGTGYGYTF
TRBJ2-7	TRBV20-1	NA	CSARGGLAYEQYF
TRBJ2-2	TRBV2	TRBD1	CASSRQGTGELFF
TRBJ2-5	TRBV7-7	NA	CASGADQETQYF
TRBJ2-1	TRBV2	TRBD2	CASSSLAGSDEQFF
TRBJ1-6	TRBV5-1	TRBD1	CASRGTGVSPLHF
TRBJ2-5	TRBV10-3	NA	CAISDVETLHKGQETQYF
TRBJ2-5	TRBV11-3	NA	CASSLGFRETQYF
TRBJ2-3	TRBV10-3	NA	CAISERIVGASTDTQYF
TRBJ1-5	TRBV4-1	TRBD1	CASSPGQGPSNQPQHF
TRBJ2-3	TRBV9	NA	CASSVDENPNTDTQYF
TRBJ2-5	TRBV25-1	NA	CASSDHPGGPQETQYF
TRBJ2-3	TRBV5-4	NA	CASSPPGPLTDTQYF
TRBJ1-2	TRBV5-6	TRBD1	CASSLTGFPYGYTF
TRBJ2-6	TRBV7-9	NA	CASSLDRTAARANVLTF
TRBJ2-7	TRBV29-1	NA	CSVEKDSNYEQYF
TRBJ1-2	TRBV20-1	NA	CSAQKGRVGGNYGYTF
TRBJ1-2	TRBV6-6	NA	CASSYGLRGYTF
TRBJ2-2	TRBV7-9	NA	CASSLGRGNTGELFF
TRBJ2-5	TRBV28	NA	CASSLVGYAETQYF
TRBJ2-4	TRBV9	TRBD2	CASSVEAGGPLQYF
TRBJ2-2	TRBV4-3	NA	CASSQDFFGPNTGELFF
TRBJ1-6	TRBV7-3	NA	CASSLGRADSPLHF
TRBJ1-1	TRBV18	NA	CASSPGHLVEAFF
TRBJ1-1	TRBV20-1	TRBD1	CSAWTGLNTEAFF
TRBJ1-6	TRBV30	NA	CAWTQNSPLHF